This T cell receptor beta chain was sequenced in a study of early T cells in non-severe SARS-CoV-2 infection. Background on the study: Sequenced material consisted of bulk RNA (from unsorted whole blood), and chains were unpaired.

Unique molecular identifiers (one per individual cDNA molecule) were attached. Each CDR3 protein gets one entry after TCRdb re-called the 5' RACE reads with MiXCR. The sample has tens of thousands of distinct CDR3 sequences, around 10% seen once; the top ten hold around 2.4%. The germline V and J ends were trimmed by 2 bases and 5 bases, with 12 bases remaining between them. The CDR3 is made up of 14 amino acids. The gene calls are TRBV12-3 or TRBV12-4 and TRBJ2-5, with D uncertain. This receptor was obtained from an adult who was a healthcare worker with PCR-confirmed SARS-CoV-2 infection or an uninfected control (not recorded which). The sample was whole blood. The chain's CDR3 is CASSLQVGPETQYF. CDR3 DNA sequence: TGTGCCAGCAGTTTACAGGTAGGCCCGGAGACCCAGTACTTC.